This TCR beta chain was documented in a study of immune evolution from preneoplasia to lung adenocarcinoma. Background on the study: HLA loss of heterozygosity: roughly 6.6% AIS, over 12% MIA, over 30% ADC, none AAH. Overall study findings and caveats: Clonality was highest in normal lung, lower in later-stage lesions apparently. Top clone share appeared to fall from AAH through AIS, MIA, adenocarcinoma. KRAS-mutant nodules had the highest T cell clonality.

Sequencing used immunoSEQ multiplex PCR; TCRdb keeps in-frame clones, though not all of them. Among 9,500 to 13,000 clones listed, around 82% were seen once. Germline loops: CDR1 SGHRS, CDR2 YFSETQ. The length of the CDR3 is 13 residues. V was shortened by 5 bases and J by 4 bases, with 9 bases between the two germline ends. As to this clone: The antigen remains unidentified.

This clonotype was obtained from a person aged 65 to 85 with lung adenocarcinoma. Sample: FFPE minimally invasive lung adenocarcinoma tissue. The J gene is TRBJ2-2, the V gene TRBV5-1; TRBD2 might be the D (6 bases). The CDR3 DNA reads TGCGCCAGCAGACTAGCTAGCACCGGGGAGCTGTTTTTT. This gives the protein CASRLASTGELFF.